This passage covers 23 T cell receptor beta chains from one sample sequenced in a study of blood T cell repertoires in COVID-19. This table comes from immunoSEQ multiplex PCR, and its TCRdb copy is limited to in-frame clones, with some not included. In the table there are about 140,000 clones, under 90% of which are singletons. The sample was peripheral blood. These TCRs come from a human donor in a cohort sampled during active COVID-19.

This clone was recorded once. The V and J genes are TRBV28 and TRBJ2-3; D may be TRBD2 (7 bases). The CDR3 totals 15 residues. V lost 6 bases and J 1 base, leaving 14 bases between the germline ends. Per germline, CDR1 MDHEN and CDR2 SYDVKM. The CDR3 region is CASSPGGRGTDTQYF. Here the CDR3 DNA reads TGTGCCAGCAGCCCCGGGGGGCGGGGCACAGATACGCAGTATTTT. Combining the CDR3 with reference TRBV28 and TRBJ2-3 gives the whole variable domain DVKVTQSSRYLVKRTGEKVFLECVQDMDHENMFWYRQDPGLGLRLIYFSYDVKMKEKGDIPEGYSVSREKKERFSLILESASTNQTSMYLCASSPGGRGTDTQYFGPGTRLTVL.

DNA of the CDR3: TGTGCCAGCAGTTCCCTCGTCCTAGCGGGGTCAGCGATTAACACAGATACGCAGTATTTT. Amino acids: CASSSLVLAGSAINTDTQYF. V usage is TRBV28 and J usage is TRBJ2-3, with 9 bases matching TRBD2. Germline V gene sequence: CDR1 MDHEN, CDR2 SYDVKM. V lost 4 bases and J lost 2; bases outside the gene matches: 19. The CDR3 totals 20 residues.

V is TRBV4-1 and J is TRBJ2-7; 9 nucleotides line up with TRBD2. Germline V gene lookup returns CDR1 MGHRA and CDR2 YSYEKL. The junction had 7 bases not matched to a gene; V was cut back by 1 base and J by 0 bases. This CDR3 has 17 amino acids. Written as DNA, the CDR3 is TGCGCCAGCAGCCAAGGAAATCAAGCGGGAGGCTCCTACGAGCAGTACTTC. This sequence encodes CASSQGNQAGGSYEQYF.

This clone was observed once. This chain joins TRBV7-3 and TRBJ2-2; 10 bases fit TRBD1. Germline CDR1 and CDR2: SGHTA and FQGTGA. The CDR3 runs to 17 residues. V shed 5 bases, J shed 6 bases, and the junction held 12 bases outside the gene matches. The CDR3 region has the DNA TGTGCCAGCAGCCCAAATCCCGGGACAGGGGTCCCCGGGGAGCTGTTTTTT. Translated: CASSPNPGTGVPGELFF. The variable domain in full, with the rest retrieved from reference TRBV7-3 and TRBJ2-2, is GAGVSQTPSNKVTEKGKYVELRCDPISGHTALYWYRQSLGQGPEFLIYFQGTGAADDSGLPNDRFFAVRPEGSVSTLKIQRTERGDSAVYLCASSPNPGTGVPGELFFGEGSRLTVL.

The rearrangement uses TRBV6-5 and TRBJ1-2, with 7 bases that match TRBD1. V was clipped by 6 bases and J by 4 bases; unmatched bases: 11. This CDR3 is built from 15 residues. CDR1 is MNHEY and CDR2 is SVGAGI in the germline V gene. The DNA for the CDR3 is TGTGCCAGCAGGCATCGACAGGGTAGTATCTATGGCTACACCTTC. Protein product: CASRHRQGSIYGYTF.

The gene calls are TRBV7-2 and TRBJ1-2; the D gene is possibly TRBD1 (6 bases). The CDR3 contains 16 residues. Between the trimmed V and J ends, which lost 7 bases and 5 bases, there was a span of 23 bases. Per the germline V gene, CDR1 is SGHTA and CDR2 is FQGNSA. In DNA, the CDR3 is TGTGCCAGCAAGCCCACCTTGGCTGGACAGTCGTATGGCTACACCTTC. It specifies CASKPTLAGQSYGYTF. Filled out from reference TRBV7-2 and TRBJ1-2, the complete variable domain reads GAGVSQSPSNKVTEKGKDVELRCDPISGHTALYWYRQSLGQGLEFLIYFQGNSAPDKSGLPSDRFSAERTGGSVSTLTIQRTQQEDSAVYLCASKPTLAGQSYGYTFGSGTRLTVV.

CDR3 coding DNA: TGTGCCAGCAGTTCCCTGGGGTGGGCAGGAGGCCGAGTTGCAACTAATGAAAAACTGTTTTTT. It specifies CASSSLGWAGGRVATNEKLFF. This chain links TRBV28 with TRBJ1-4; D is undetermined. This CDR3 spans 21 amino acids. Germline V gives CDR1 MDHEN, CDR2 SYDVKM. V gave up 4 bases and J gave up 0 bases, with 27 bases separating them.

V gene TRBV10-3 combines with J gene TRBJ2-7; tentatively, D is TRBD2 (5 bases). V dropped 3 bases and J dropped 3 bases, with 15 bases sitting between them. The CDR3 contains 15 residues. Germline-derived CDR1 and CDR2 are ENHRY and SYGVKD. CDR3 residues: CAISENAGRGYEQYF. As DNA, the CDR3 is TGTGCCATCAGTGAAAATGCGGGTAGAGGCTACGAGCAGTACTTC.

This clone occurred once. The rearrangement joins TRBV5-4 to TRBJ1-5; D gene unclear. The CDR3 totals 12 residues. Germline values: CDR1 SGHNT, CDR2 YYREEE (reference sequence). Trimming pared 5 bases from V and 2 bases from J, leaving 5 bases between. CDR3 in DNA: TGTGCCAGCAGTTCAGGCAATCAGCCCCAGCATTTT. Protein product: CASSSGNQPQHF.

The chain has TRBV27 and TRBJ2-7, with D maybe TRBD2 (6 bases). The CDR3 contains 13 residues. V was pared by 6 bases and J by 1 base, with 10 bases between. Germline values: CDR1 MNHEY, CDR2 SMNVEV (reference sequence). The CDR3 region has the DNA TGTGCCAGCAGGGTGGCGGGGTCCTACGAGCAGTACTTC. It specifies CASRVAGSYEQYF.

The chain combines TRBV4-3 with TRBJ2-7; D unresolved. The V gene lost 0 bases and the J gene lost 6 bases, with 15 bases spanning the gap. Germline V gene data show CDR1 as LGHNA and CDR2 as YSLEER. The CDR3 runs 15 residues. CDR3 DNA sequence: TGCGCCAGCAGCCAAGATTGGGCCAACCCCTCCGAGCAGTACTTC. Translating gives CASSQDWANPSEQYF.

This chain connects TRBV5-1 to TRBJ1-4; tentatively, D is TRBD1 (5 bases). Per germline, CDR1 SGHRS and CDR2 YFSETQ. CDR3 length equals 14 residues. With 5 bases removed from V and 8 bases from J, the gap between germline ends came to 16 bases. The chain's CDR3 is CASSLTGAGEKLFF. The CDR3 DNA follows: TGCGCCAGCAGTTTGACTGGGGCAGGAGAAAAACTGTTTTTT.

This sequence joins TRBV2 and TRBJ1-1, with 9 nucleotides matching TRBD1. The CDR3 consists of 17 residues. Germline values: CDR1 SNHLY, CDR2 FYNNEI. The junction had 12 bases not matched to a gene; V was cut back by 2 bases and J by 5 bases. The CDR3 reads CASSEKGGEQGATEAFF. In nucleotides, the CDR3 is TGTGCCAGCAGTGAAAAGGGGGGTGAACAGGGGGCAACTGAAGCTTTCTTT.

V usage is TRBV3-1 (or the pseudogene TRBV3-2) and J usage is TRBJ2-1; the match to TRBD2 covers 16 bases. The germline V gene has CDR1 LGHDT and CDR2 YNNKEL (reference sequence). The V segment lost 4 bases and the J segment 0 bases; nucleotides outside the gene matches: 3. The CDR3 sequence is 18 residues long. DNA of the CDR3: TGTGCCAGCAGCCGCGGGACTAGCGGGAGGGCCTCCTACAATGAGCAGTTCTTC. This encodes CASSRGTSGRASYNEQFF.

V gene TRBV5-5 combines with J gene TRBJ1-4; 7 nucleotides align to TRBD1. J gave up 0 bases and V 4 bases, and 9 bases lay outside the gene matches. CDR1 is SGHKS, CDR2 YYEKEE, per germline (reference sequence). The CDR3 is 17 residues long. The CDR3 nucleotides are TGTGCCAGCAGCCCGTGGGACAGCTTTGCAACTAATGAAAAACTGTTTTTT. It specifies CASSPWDSFATNEKLFF.

The V and J genes are TRBV5-1 and TRBJ2-7, with TRBD1 identical over 9 bases. J gave up 5 bases and V 4 bases, and 10 bases lay outside the gene matches. The CDR3 contains 15 residues. Germline CDR1 SGHRS, CDR2 YFSETQ. CDR3 residues: CASSPVPGQGNEQYF. Written as DNA, the CDR3 is TGCGCCAGCAGCCCGGTCCCGGGACAGGGTAACGAGCAGTACTTC.

Only one count was recorded for this clone. The genes are TRBV7-6 and TRBJ2-5; 9 bases are a match to TRBD1. V lost 0 bases to trimming and J lost 3 bases; unmatched junction nucleotides: 2. Germline lookup yields CDR1 SGHVS and CDR2 FNYEAQ. This CDR3 is 15 amino acids long. Here the CDR3 reads CASSLAGTGKETQYF. CDR3 DNA sequence: TGTGCCAGCAGCTTAGCAGGGACAGGGAAAGAGACCCAGTACTTC.

The chain uses TRBV5-1 and TRBJ2-3; 8 bases match TRBD2. CDR1 is SGHRS, CDR2 YFSETQ, per germline. CDR3 length equals 15 residues. V shed 9 bases and J 5 bases; nucleotides not matched to a gene: 14. The CDR3 region has the DNA TGCGCCACTACTTCGGGACTAGAGGTAGTAGATACGCAGTATTTT. Encoded protein: CATTSGLEVVDTQYF.

The chain couples TRBV19 to TRBJ2-7; 14 bases line up with TRBD2. The germline V gene encodes CDR1 LNHDA and CDR2 SQIVND (reference sequence). V lost 7 bases, J lost 6 bases, and 11 bases stayed unmatched. The CDR3 consists of 16 residues. As DNA, the CDR3 is TGTGCCAGTACAACCACCGGGACTAGCGGGAGACGCGAGCAGTACTTC. This codes for CASTTTGTSGRREQYF.

About this clone: Different DNA sequences within this sample yield the same CDR3. This sequence joins TRBV3-1 (or the pseudogene TRBV3-2) and TRBJ2-7; D is ambiguous. The CDR3 has 11 amino acids. Trimming shortened V by 1 base and J by 5 bases, and 3 bases separated the two germline ends. Germline V gives CDR1 LGHDT, CDR2 YNNKEL (reference sequence). This CDR3 reads CASSQVNEQYF. CDR3 DNA: TGTGCCAGCAGCCAAGTAAACGAGCAGTACTTC.

V gene TRBV7-3 combines with J gene TRBJ2-1; 8 bases line up with TRBD2. V gave up 1 base and J gave up 9 bases; unmatched junction bases: 14. Per the germline V gene, CDR1 is SGHTA and CDR2 is FQGTGA. The CDR3 runs to 17 residues. CDR3 region: CASSLRGSGTSRREQFF. CDR3 in DNA: TGTGCCAGCAGCTTAAGGGGTAGCGGGACCTCTCGGCGTGAGCAGTTCTTC. Drawing the rest from reference TRBV7-3 and TRBJ2-1, the complete variable domain is GAGVSQTPSNKVTEKGKYVELRCDPISGHTALYWYRQSLGQGPEFLIYFQGTGAADDSGLPNDRFFAVRPEGSVSTLKIQRTERGDSAVYLCASSLRGSGTSRREQFFGPGTRLTVL.

J is TRBJ2-7 and V is TRBV18, with 7 bases fitting TRBD2. Germline V lookup: CDR1 KGHSH, CDR2 LQKENI. The CDR3 is 17 residues long. Unmatched junction bases numbered 11, after V lost 3 bases and J lost 0 bases. CDR3 in DNA: TGTGCCAGCTCACCGTACATGGGGAGGGCCTTCTCCTACGAGCAGTACTTC. Protein sequence: CASSPYMGRAFSYEQYF.

J is TRBJ1-5 and V is TRBV18; D gene unclear. Per the germline V gene, CDR1 is KGHSH and CDR2 is LQKENI. Trimming took off 6 bases at V and 0 bases at J, with 12 bases between the two ends. This CDR3 is 15 amino acids long. The CDR3 sequence: CASSSAGYSNQPQHF. The DNA for the CDR3 is TGTGCCAGCTCTTCGGCGGGGTATAGCAATCAGCCCCAGCATTTT.